These 29 T cell receptor beta chains came from one sample sequenced in a study of regulatory T cells in long-lasting Graves disease. Libraries of TCR beta came from iRepertoire HTBI primers plus Arm-PCR of CDR3 regions. TCRdb recomputed calls from the multiplex PCR reads with MiXCR, one row per CDR3 protein. The table lists hundreds of thousands of distinct CDR3 sequences, roughly a sixth of them singletons. Stated time point: newly diagnosed GD, antithyroid drugs for less than 3 months. Following extraction of RNA from PBMCs, that RNA was used to make the TCR library. Another study also made use of these data, one on T cells in Graves' hyperthyroidism and ophthalmopathy.

This material consisted of peripheral blood mononuclear cells (PBMCs), taken at new diagnosis, from a patient treated with antithyroid drugs. The receptors were sampled from a woman aged 40-65 years with Graves disease.

On this clonotype: The junction departs from germline at one end; a sequencing error may be responsible. The chain links TRBV7-2 to TRBJ1-1; TRBD1 agrees at 8 bases. This CDR3 region has 14 residues. Germline assignment: CDR1 SGHTA and CDR2 FQGNSA. This CDR3 is CASSSRDRYAEAFF. DNA of the CDR3: TGTGCCAGCAGCTCCCGGGACAGGTACGCTGAAGCCTTCTTT.

At least ten counts were recorded for this clonotype. V is TRBV2 and J is TRBJ1-5, with no clear D. The CDR3 has 13 amino acids. The germline V and J ends were trimmed by 7 bases and 2 bases, with 9 bases remaining between them. Germline lookup yields CDR1 SNHLY and CDR2 FYNNEI. The CDR3 DNA reads TGTGCCAGCAATGCGGCCCGCAATCAGCCCCAGCATTTT. Encoded protein: CASNAARNQPQHF.

This clonotype was detected many times. CDR3 nucleotides: TGTGCCAGCAGCTCCGGGACTAGCGGGGTCAAGGGTGAGACCCAGTACTTC. Its translation is CASSSGTSGVKGETQYF. The chain is built from TRBV7-9 and TRBJ2-5, with 13 bases lining up with TRBD2. In germline, CDR1 is SEHNR, CDR2 FQNEAQ (reference sequence). The CDR3 has 17 residues. The J segment lost 5 bases and the V segment lost 4 bases, leaving 10 bases of the junction unmatched.

This clonotype was seen ten or more times. The chain recombines TRBV3-1 with TRBJ2-1; 11 bases line up with TRBD2. This CDR3 has 16 amino acids. V dropped 0 bases and J dropped 6; count of bases not matched to a gene: 4. Germline CDR1 reads LGHDT; CDR2 reads YNNKEL (reference sequence). CDR3 in DNA: TGTGCCAGCAGCCAAGACTTAGCGGGGGGGCCCAATGAGCAGTTCTTC. This translates into CASSQDLAGGPNEQFF.

This clonotype occurred many times. The CDR3 reads CASSQWGASSYEQYF. DNA for the CDR3: TGTGCCAGCAGCCAGTGGGGGGCGAGCTCCTACGAGCAGTACTTC. The chain combines TRBV14 with TRBJ2-7, with D perhaps assigned TRBD1 or TRBD2 (6 bases each). The V end lost 3 bases, the J end lost 0 bases, and 12 bases lay between the germline ends. The CDR3 has 15 residues. CDR1 SGHDN and CDR2 FVKESK come from the germline V gene.

This clonotype was found many times. The V and J genes are TRBV9 and TRBJ1-1, with 7 bases fitting TRBD1. This CDR3 is 14 amino acids long. With V trimmed by 2 bases and J by 4 bases, 5 bases remained unmatched. Germline lookup yields CDR1 SGDLS and CDR2 YYNGEE. The CDR3 here is CASSVSRGSTEAFF. CDR3 DNA: TGTGCCAGCAGCGTTAGCAGGGGGAGCACTGAAGCTTTCTTT.

This sequence joins TRBV6-2 or TRBV6-3 and TRBJ1-1; D uncertain. With 6 bases removed from V and 7 bases from J, the gap between germline ends came to 9 bases. This CDR3 spans 11 amino acids. The germline gives CDR1 MNHEY, CDR2 SVGEGT. CDR3 in DNA: TGTGCCAGCAGCGCCTTTTTTGAAGCTTTCTTT. Translated, it gives CASSAFFEAFF.

This clonotype came up many times. This chain uses TRBV7-8 with TRBJ2-1, with D possibly being TRBD2 (6 bases). With 5 bases removed from V and 4 bases from J, the gap between germline ends came to 21 bases. Germline V lookup: CDR1 SGHVS, CDR2 FQNEAQ. CDR3 length: 17 amino acids. CDR3 in amino acids: CASSPRSRPGEYNEQFF. The CDR3 nucleotides are TGTGCCAGCAGCCCCCGCTCGCGCCCGGGAGAATACAATGAGCAGTTCTTC. The variable domain in full, completed from reference TRBV7-8 and TRBJ2-1, reads GAGVSQSPRYKVAKRGQDVALRCDPISGHVSLFWYQQALGQGPEFLTYFQNEAQLDKSGLPSDRFFAERPEGSVSTLKIQRTQQEDSAVYLCASSPRSRPGEYNEQFFGPGTRLTVL.

This clonotype was counted at least ten times. The chain carries TRBV3-1 and TRBJ1-6; D not certain. Germline V gives CDR1 LGHDT, CDR2 YNNKEL (reference sequence). The CDR3 is made up of 15 amino acids. The germline V and J ends were trimmed by 0 bases and 7 bases, with 10 bases remaining between them. The CDR3 DNA reads TGTGCCAGCAGCCAAGACACGGCGCCCAATTCACCCCTCCACTTT. Its protein product is CASSQDTAPNSPLHF.

This clonotype turned up a few times. With a much larger clone just one base away, this may be a read error. CDR3 sequence (DNA): TGTGCCAGCGGCTCTGGACAGGGTCGGCAGCCCCAGCATTTT. It is translated as CASGSGQGRQPQHF. The chain is built from TRBV7-9 and TRBJ1-5, with 8 bases aligning to TRBD1. The CDR3 sequence is 14 residues long. V shed 8 bases and J 7 bases; nucleotides not matched to a gene: 10. Germline V gene lookup returns CDR1 SEHNR and CDR2 FQNEAQ (reference sequence).

The table lists this clonotype with many counts. This rearrangement joins TRBV6-5 to TRBJ1-1; D not resolved. The CDR3 consists of 16 residues. Germline V gene lookup returns CDR1 MNHEY and CDR2 SVGAGI. The V end lost 2 bases, the J end lost 0 bases, and 13 bases lay between the germline ends. CDR3 protein: CASSYGLRALNTEAFF. The CDR3 region has the DNA TGTGCCAGCAGTTACGGGTTGAGGGCCTTGAACACTGAAGCTTTCTTT.

The chain carries TRBV19 and TRBJ2-1; D not resolved. Trimming took off 4 bases at V and 4 bases at J, with 14 bases between the two ends. CDR1 and CDR2 (germline): LNHDA, SQIVND (reference sequence). CDR3 length equals 15 residues. The CDR3 sequence: CASSRDWNLYNEQFF. CDR3 coding DNA: TGTGCCAGTAGTAGAGACTGGAATCTTTACAATGAGCAGTTCTTC. Drawing the rest from reference TRBV19 and TRBJ2-1, the complete variable domain is DGGITQSPKYLFRKEGQNVTLSCEQNLNHDAMYWYRQDPGQGLRLIYYSQIVNDFQKGDIAEGYSVSREKKESFPLTVTSAQKNPTAFYLCASSRDWNLYNEQFFGPGTRLTVL.

This clonotype was found a few times. The chain joins TRBV28 to TRBJ2-3; 10 bases match TRBD2. Germline V gene sequence: CDR1 MDHEN, CDR2 SYDVKM. CDR3 size: 18 residues. Losses at the gene ends were 4 bases for V and 4 bases for J; bases not matched to a gene: 14. The CDR3 nucleotides are TGTGCCAGCAGTTCCTCTTATCGCCTAGCGGGAGATTCAGATACGCAGTATTTT. This codes for CASSSSYRLAGDSDTQYF. The full variable domain, its missing parts supplied by reference TRBV28 and TRBJ2-3, is DVKVTQSSRYLVKRTGEKVFLECVQDMDHENMFWYRQDPGLGLRLIYFSYDVKMKEKGDIPEGYSVSREKKERFSLILESASTNQTSMYLCASSSSYRLAGDSDTQYFGPGTRLTVL.

The rearrangement links TRBV6-1 to TRBJ2-3; possible D gene TRBD1, 6 bases. The CDR3 contains 14 residues. The V and J ends lost 2 bases and 5 bases respectively, with 11 bases between them. Per germline, CDR1 MNHNS and CDR2 SASEGT. CDR3 in amino acids: CASSEQGFVDTQYF. The CDR3 bases are TGTGCCAGCAGTGAACAGGGGTTCGTAGATACGCAGTATTTT.

At least ten counts were recorded for this clonotype. V and J are TRBV12-3 or TRBV12-4 and TRBJ2-7; D remains unclear. Between the trimmed V and J ends, which lost 4 bases and 0 bases, there was a span of 10 bases. CDR3 length equals 14 residues. The CDR3 spells CASSSSASSYEQYF. In nucleotides, the CDR3 is TGTGCCAGCAGTTCCAGTGCGAGCTCCTACGAGCAGTACTTC.

As to this clonotype: This may arise from a read error, as a much more abundant clone is one base away. The chain links TRBV7-8 to TRBJ1-5, with D perhaps TRBD1 (6 bases). CDR1 SGHVS and CDR2 FQNEAQ come from the germline V gene. The CDR3 sequence is 16 residues long. The CDR3 region is CASSLPQWGRNRPQHF. CDR3 DNA: TGTGCCAGCAGTTTGCCCCAGTGGGGGCGGAATCGGCCCCAGCATTTT.

This clonotype appeared a few times. The chain carries TRBV3-1 and TRBJ2-4; D not certain. The V end lost 0 bases, the J end lost 9 bases, and 15 bases lay between the germline ends. Germline V lookup: CDR1 LGHDT, CDR2 YNNKEL (reference sequence). This CDR3 is 15 amino acids long. The CDR3 nucleotides are TGTGCCAGCAGCCAAGAAAGGCCGGGTTGGGCCATTCAGTACTTC. This gives the protein CASSQERPGWAIQYF. The entire variable domain, with the rest obtained from reference TRBV3-1 and TRBJ2-4, is as follows: DTAVSQTPKYLVTQMGNDKSIKCEQNLGHDTMYWYKQDSKKFLKIMFSYNNKELIINETVPNRFSPKSPDKAHLNLHINSLELGDSAVYFCASSQERPGWAIQYFGAGTRLSVL.

Many counts were recorded for this clonotype. This sequence joins TRBV5-1 and TRBJ1-1; D is uncertain. The V gene lost 0 bases and the J gene lost 5 bases, with 8 bases spanning the gap. From germline, CDR1 is SGHRS and CDR2 YFSETQ. CDR3 size: 13 residues. CDR3 sequence (DNA): TGCGCCAGCAGCTTGGGCGATTGGACTGAAGCTTTCTTT. Translated, it gives CASSLGDWTEAFF.

The genes are TRBV29-1 and TRBJ1-1; maybe TRBD1 (5 bases). CDR3 length: 14 amino acids. With 7 bases removed from V and 1 base from J, the gap between germline ends came to 16 bases. Germline CDR1 SQVTM, CDR2 ANQGSEA. CDR3 nucleotides: TGCAGCGCTGGCGTATGGCAGGGGAACACTGAAGCTTTCTTT. It codes for CSAGVWQGNTEAFF.

This clonotype was counted a few times. The genes are TRBV5-6 and TRBJ2-3, with D unclear. This CDR3 contains 14 residues. V was cut by 1 base and J by 2 bases, with 8 bases left in between. Looked up from germline, CDR1 is SGHDT and CDR2 is YYEEEE. In nucleotides, the CDR3 is TGTGCCAGCAGCTTGAGTGGCCTCACAGATACGCAGTATTTT. It yields the protein CASSLSGLTDTQYF. The full variable domain, rest sourced from reference TRBV5-6 and TRBJ2-3, is DAGVTQSPTHLIKTRGQQVTLRCSPKSGHDTVSWYQQALGQGPQFIFQYYEEEERQRGNFPDRFSGHQFPNYSSELNVNALLLGDSALYLCASSLSGLTDTQYFGPGTRLTVL.

The chain carries TRBV5-1 and TRBJ1-3; perhaps TRBD1 as D (5 bases). The germline V gene has CDR1 SGHRS and CDR2 YFSETQ. The CDR3 runs to 15 residues. Between the trimmed V and J ends, which lost 4 bases and 2 bases, there was a span of 13 bases. The CDR3 DNA reads TGCGCCAGCAGCCCGGGACCCGAGCCTGGAAACACCATATATTTT. Its translation: CASSPGPEPGNTIYF.

This sequence joins TRBV20-1 and TRBJ2-1, with TRBD1 identical over 9 bases. V gave up 3 bases and J gave up 9 bases; unmatched junction bases: 9. The CDR3 sequence is 14 residues long. CDR1 is DFQATT, CDR2 SNEGSKA, per germline (reference sequence). The CDR3 is CSASLGTGSGEQFF. The CDR3 DNA sequence: TGCAGTGCTAGTCTAGGGACAGGGTCCGGTGAGCAGTTCTTC.

V and J are TRBV14 and TRBJ1-5; 9 bases are a match to TRBD1. Germline V CDR1 and CDR2: SGHDN, FVKESK. This CDR3 is built from 15 residues. V was clipped by 4 bases and J by 4 bases; unmatched bases: 5. CDR3 coding DNA: TGTGCCAGCAGCCGCACAGGGGGCTGGAATCAGCCCCAGCATTTT. This gives the protein CASSRTGGWNQPQHF.

This clonotype was counted ten times or more. The rearrangement links TRBV20-1 to TRBJ1-2; D call uncertain. Trimming removed 2 bases from V and 4 bases from J, with 11 bases in between. Germline-derived CDR1 and CDR2 are DFQATT and SNEGSKA (reference sequence). The CDR3 extends over 13 amino acids. CDR3 in DNA: TGCAGTGCTAGAAGCGGGTACGGCTATGGCTACACCTTC. It is translated as CSARSGYGYGYTF.

A few counts support this clonotype. The chain recombines TRBV6-1 with TRBJ2-3; 8 nucleotides align to TRBD2. The CDR3 extends over 18 amino acids. Germline assignment: CDR1 MNHNS and CDR2 SASEGT. J was trimmed by 0 bases and V by 5 bases; bases with no gene match: 13. In DNA, the CDR3 is TGTGCCAGCAGTAACGGGGGGGGGGGACATACTAGCACAGATACGCAGTATTTT. It encodes CASSNGGGGHTSTDTQYF.

A note on this clonotype: A clone one base away is much larger, so this may be a read error. The rearrangement joins TRBV18 to TRBJ2-1, with D perhaps TRBD1 (7 bases). CDR3 length equals 15 residues. Germline CDR1 is KGHSH and CDR2 is LQKENI. Deletions cut 6 bases from V and 8 bases from J, with 20 bases between. The CDR3 loop is CASSLARGPSDEQFF. CDR3 DNA: TGTGCCAGCTCCCTAGCGAGGGGGCCGAGTGATGAGCAGTTCTTC.

V and J are TRBV7-3 and TRBJ2-2; a possible D gene is TRBD2 (7 bases). The germline gives CDR1 SGHTA, CDR2 FQGTGA. V lost 6 bases and J 4 bases, leaving 12 bases between the germline ends. This CDR3 has 14 residues. CDR3 sequence: CASSGGASTGELFF. The DNA for the CDR3 is TGTGCCAGCAGTGGGGGGGCGAGCACCGGGGAGCTGTTTTTT.

Worth noting for this clonotype: Its ends do not fully match the called genes, so a read error is possible. The rearrangement joins TRBV7-7 to TRBJ2-2; weak D call: TRBD2 (5 bases). The CDR3 covers 17 residues. In germline, CDR1 is SSHAT, CDR2 FNYEAQ (reference sequence). The DNA of the CDR3 is TGTGCTAGCAGCCCGGAGCCCTACAAGGCGAACACCGGGGAGCCGTTTTTT. This gives the protein CASSPEPYKANTGEPFF.

This clonotype appeared many times. The CDR3 sequence: CASSLEGTVNQPQHF. In nucleotides, the CDR3 is TGTGCCAGCAGCTTGGAGGGGACGGTCAATCAGCCCCAGCATTTT. This chain joins TRBV2 and TRBJ1-5; TRBD1 is a possible D gene (5 bases). This CDR3 has 15 amino acids. V lost 6 bases to trimming and J lost 3 bases, with 15 bases between them. CDR1 SNHLY and CDR2 FYNNEI come from the germline V gene.